Sequencing of this T cell receptor (beta chain) was carried out in a study of OX40 agonist ivuxolimab in advanced cancers. Study in general: Those treated in dose escalation had hepatocellular carcinoma, melanoma, renal cell cancer or head and neck cancer. Prior anti-PD-1, anti-PD-L1 or anti-CTLA-4 therapy did not bar entry, and about 38% had some.

This table comes from immunoSEQ multiplex PCR, and its TCRdb copy is limited to in-frame clones, with some not included. The data hold approximately 23,000 clones, with roughly 81% observed a single time. V shed 10 bases and J 7 bases; nucleotides not matched to a gene: 5. The germline V gene has CDR1 MNHNS and CDR2 SASEGT. This CDR3 is built from 12 residues. Sample: CD4+ or CD8+ T cells sorted from blood, taken in a trial of the OX40 agonist ivuxolimab. The source is an adult with an advanced solid tumor such as melanoma, head and neck, liver or kidney cancer. V and J are TRBV6-1 and TRBJ1-2; TRBD1 agrees at 11 bases. This CDR3 reads CATDRGLGGYTF. DNA for the CDR3: TGTGCCACGGACAGGGGGCTCGGTGGCTACACCTTC.